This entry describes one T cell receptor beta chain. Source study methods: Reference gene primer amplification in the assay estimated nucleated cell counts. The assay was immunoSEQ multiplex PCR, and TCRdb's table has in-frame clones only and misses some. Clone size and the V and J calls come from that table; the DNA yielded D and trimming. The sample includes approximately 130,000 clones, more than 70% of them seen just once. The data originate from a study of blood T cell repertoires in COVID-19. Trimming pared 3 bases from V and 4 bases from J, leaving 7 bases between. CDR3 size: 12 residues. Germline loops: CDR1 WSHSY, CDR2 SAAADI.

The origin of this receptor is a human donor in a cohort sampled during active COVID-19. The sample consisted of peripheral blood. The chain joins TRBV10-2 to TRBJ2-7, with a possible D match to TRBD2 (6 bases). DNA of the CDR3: TGCGCCAGCAGTGATCTAGCGTACGAGCAGTACTTC. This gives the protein CASSDLAYEQYF.